This is a list of T cell receptor beta chains from one sample in a study of blood T cells in healthy people across ages. TCRdb recomputed calls from the 5' RACE reads with MiXCR, one row per CDR3 protein. This repertoire shows 1,300,000 or so distinct CDR3 sequences, roughly 59% found once; its top ten account for under 8.5%. Specimen: blood. Receptor source: a man younger than 35 in good health. CDR3s include the opening cysteine and the closing phenylalanine or tryptophan. D genes are given only for firm matches. A clone size is listed for some rows: how often the clone was seen (once, few, many), or a class if it is expanded.

CDR3 length,clone size,V gene,J gene,D gene,CDR3 DNA,CDR3 protein
16,.,TRBV4-1,TRBJ2-5,TRBD2,TGCGCCAGCAGCCACTCAGCGGGACTTCTCTCAGAGACCCAGTACTTC,CASSHSAGLLSETQYF
19,.,TRBV5-5,TRBJ2-2,TRBD1,TGTGCCAGCACCCAAAACCCGGGACAGGGGCGCCCGGACACCGGGGAGCTGTTTTTT,CASTQNPGQGRPDTGELFF
16,.,TRBV12-5,TRBJ2-1,TRBD2,TGTGCTAGTGGTTTGTCCGCGGGAGCCCATGGGGATGAGCAGTTCTTC,CASGLSAGAHGDEQFF
18,.,TRBV9,TRBJ2-1,TRBD2,TGTGCCAGCAGACTCATTAGCGGGGGGGCCCGGGGTTACAATGAGCAGTTCTTC,CASRLISGGARGYNEQFF
14,.,TRBV29-1,TRBJ1-1,.,TGCAGCGTCAACACAGGGTTGGGGAACACTGAAGCTTTCTTT,CSVNTGLGNTEAFF
15,.,TRBV6-2/TRBV6-3,TRBJ1-1,.,TGTGCCAGCAGCGGAGACACCACCTCGAACACTGAAGCTTTCTTT,CASSGDTTSNTEAFF
15,once,TRBV12-3/TRBV12-4,TRBJ1-2,.,TGTGCCAGCAGCACGACAGGCAGACTTAACTATGGCTACACCTTC,CASSTTGRLNYGYTF
14,.,TRBV7-2,TRBJ2-3,.,TGTGCCAGCAGCCCAAGGACAGACACAGATACGCAGTATTTT,CASSPRTDTDTQYF
14,.,TRBV3-1,TRBJ2-3,.,TGTGCCAGCAGCCAAGATAGTGGAAGGTATACGCAGTATTTT,CASSQDSGRYTQYF
13,.,TRBV9,TRBJ1-2,.,TGTGCCAGCAGCGTTACCGGGACCTATGGCTACACCTTC,CASSVTGTYGYTF
13,.,TRBV9,TRBJ2-5,.,TGTGCCAGCAGCGTAGACGAGCTCCAGACCCAGTACTTC,CASSVDELQTQYF
15,.,TRBV20-1,TRBJ2-1,TRBD2,TGCAGTGCTAGAGATCGCGGGAGCTCCCACAATGAGCAGTTCTTC,CSARDRGSSHNEQFF
15,once,TRBV6-5,TRBJ2-1,TRBD1,TGTGCCAGCGGGCCGACAGGGGCTACCGACAATGAGCAGTTCTTC,CASGPTGATDNEQFF
13,.,TRBV20-1,TRBJ1-2,.,TGCAGTGCCCCATTGAATCCTAACTATGGCTACACCTTC,CSAPLNPNYGYTF
15,.,TRBV4-3,TRBJ2-4,TRBD2,TGCGCCAGCAGCCAAGGACTAGCGGGGACAGGAGAGCAGTACTTC,CASSQGLAGTGEQYF
14,few,TRBV21-1,TRBJ1-2,.,TGTGCCAGCAGCAAAGCGAGGGACAGCTATGGCTACACCTTC,CASSKARDSYGYTF
15,.,TRBV12-3/TRBV12-4,TRBJ2-1,.,TGTGCCAGCAGCTCCGGTGAGGGGCCCCTAAATGAGCAGTTCTTC,CASSSGEGPLNEQFF
14,few,TRBV10-3,TRBJ2-7,.,TGTGCCATCAGTGGAGACGAGATTTCTTACGAGCAGTACTTC,CAISGDEISYEQYF
15,few,TRBV11-2,TRBJ2-3,TRBD2,TGTGCCAGCAGCTCGACTAGCGGATACACAGATACGCAGTATTTT,CASSSTSGYTDTQYF
16,few,TRBV18,TRBJ2-6,.,TGTGCCAGCTCACCACCAGGATTCTCTGGGGCCAACGTCCTGACTTTC,CASSPPGFSGANVLTF
19,.,TRBV7-9,TRBJ1-6,.,TGTGCCAGCAGCTTCCGACCGAGGACTCAGAGCTCCTATAATTCACCCCTCCACTTT,CASSFRPRTQSSYNSPLHF
14,.,TRBV3-1,TRBJ2-7,TRBD1,TGTGCCAGCAGAACCGGGACAGGGGTCCACGAGCAGTACTTC,CASRTGTGVHEQYF
15,.,TRBV15,TRBJ2-5,TRBD1,TGTGCCACCAGCCCCATAGGGACAGGGCAAGAGACCCAGTACTTC,CATSPIGTGQETQYF
17,.,TRBV15,TRBJ2-7,.,TGTGCCACCAGCAGAGACTTGGCGGGACAGATATCCTACGAGCAGTACTTC,CATSRDLAGQISYEQYF
16,.,TRBV4-1,TRBJ2-5,TRBD2,TGCGCCAGCAGCCAAGTGCCAGCGGGAGGCTTTGAGACCCAGTACTTC,CASSQVPAGGFETQYF